The 24 T cell receptor beta chains reported below all come from one sample, sequenced in a study of glioma-infiltrating T cells (dated by TCRdb to the mid-2010s). Instrument used: Illumina MiSeq. TCR alpha and beta CDR3 regions were amplified with the iRepertoire nested amplicon-rescue multiplex PCR (arm-PCR) platform from RNA. TCRdb reran the public reads through fastp at Q25 and MiXCR, keeping productive beta chains. CDR3 protein duplicates are merged, each entry listing the most common genes and DNA. For this sample the table gives 150,000 to 200,000 distinct CDR3 sequences, of which more than 35% were detected only once. The top ten clonotypes cover around 5% of the sample. Input material: glioma tissue, nonneoplastic brain tissue, or PBMCs (not recorded which). The receptors come from a human donor with low-grade glioma or glioblastoma, undergoing nonglioma brain surgery, or in good health (not recorded which).

As to this clonotype: A much larger clone is a single base away; this may be a read error. The rearrangement joins TRBV6-1 to TRBJ2-6; no clear D gene. The CDR3 has 13 residues. V dropped 7 bases and J dropped 3 bases, with 7 bases sitting between them. Germline V gene sequence: CDR1 MNHNS, CDR2 SASEGT. The chain's CDR3 is CASNTDGANVLTF. The DNA of the CDR3 is TGTGCCAGCAATACCGATGGGGCCAACGTCCTGACTTTC.

The chain is built from TRBV29-1 and TRBJ2-7; 9 bases are shared with TRBD2. After removal of 4 bases from V and 1 base from J, the junction contained 5 bases not matched to a gene. Germline V CDR1 and CDR2: SQVTM, ANQGSEA. The CDR3 consists of 14 residues. The CDR3 here is CSVVPAGGSYEQYF. The CDR3, as DNA: TGCAGCGTTGTTCCAGCGGGAGGATCCTACGAGCAGTACTTC.

A note on this clonotype: The junction departs from the called germline gene at one end, perhaps through a read error. The DNA for the CDR3 is TGTGCCGTACAGGTGTTTGAGGGCTATTGCTACACCTTC. Its translation: CAVQVFEGYCYTF. V is TRBV10-3 and J is TRBJ1-2; maybe TRBD1 (5 bases). Germline-derived CDR1 and CDR2 are ENHRY and SYGVKD. The CDR3 totals 13 residues.

At least ten counts were recorded for this clonotype. V is TRBV7-8 and J is TRBJ2-3; a possible D gene is TRBD2 (5 bases). CDR3 size: 15 residues. Germline V CDR1 and CDR2: SGHVS, FQNEAQ. V shed 1 base and J shed 2 bases, with 10 bases lying between them. The CDR3 DNA follows: TGTGCCAGCAGCTTAGGGACTTTGATCACAGATACGCAGTATTTT. Translated, it gives CASSLGTLITDTQYF.

The chain joins TRBV12-3 or TRBV12-4 to TRBJ1-3; D is unresolved. This CDR3 contains 17 residues. The V gene lost 1 base and the J gene lost 2 bases, with 15 bases spanning the gap. CDR3 protein: CASSLVTGQLPGNTIYF. CDR3 DNA: TGTGCCAGCAGTTTAGTTACCGGGCAGCTCCCTGGAAACACCATATATTTT.

The chain carries TRBV29-1 and TRBJ2-6; a weak D match, TRBD1 (6 bases). V gave up 5 bases and J gave up 4 bases, with 12 bases separating them. CDR1 is SQVTM and CDR2 is ANQGSEA in the germline V gene. CDR3 length equals 14 residues. The CDR3 bases are TGCAGCGTTTCCCCAGGGGCCGGGGCCAACGTCCTGACTTTC. Protein sequence: CSVSPGAGANVLTF.

The chain carries TRBV29-1 and TRBJ1-2; D remains ambiguous. The germline V gene has CDR1 SQVTM and CDR2 ANQGSEA. This CDR3 comprises 13 residues. Deletions cut 4 bases from V and 8 bases from J, with 17 bases between. DNA of the CDR3: TGCAGCGTTGGGAGTAGGGCCGGGAGGGGCTACACCTTC. Translated, it gives CSVGSRAGRGYTF. Combining the CDR3 with reference TRBV29-1 and TRBJ1-2 gives the whole variable domain SAVISQKPSRDICQRGTSLTIQCQVDSQVTMMFWYRQQPGQSLTLIATANQGSEATYESGFVIDKFPISRPNLTFSTLTVSNMSPEDSSIYLCSVGSRAGRGYTFGSGTRLTVV.

This clonotype appeared many times. The chain recombines TRBV25-1 with TRBJ2-7, with TRBD1 matching 7 bases. Germline-derived CDR1 and CDR2 are MGHDK and SYGVNS. This CDR3 is 15 amino acids long. Losses at the gene ends were 3 bases for V and 2 bases for J; bases not matched to a gene: 7. The CDR3 protein is CASSDTGTATYEQYF. The CDR3 DNA follows: TGTGCCAGCAGTGATACGGGGACAGCCACCTACGAGCAGTACTTC.

This clonotype was recorded only once. The chain joins TRBV20-1 to TRBJ2-1; 7 nucleotides agree with TRBD2. This CDR3 comprises 17 residues. V lost 4 bases to trimming and J lost 3 bases; unmatched junction nucleotides: 15. CDR1 is DFQATT, CDR2 SNEGSKA, per germline (reference sequence). The CDR3 DNA sequence: TGCAGTGCTATAGATTTCCGTCGTGGGAGGGACTACAATGAGCAGTTCTTC. This codes for CSAIDFRRGRDYNEQFF.

Details on this clonotype: The germline gene is not matched at one end of the junction; a read error may be the cause. V usage is TRBV6-6 and J usage is TRBJ1-5; D is unresolved. Looked up from germline, CDR1 is MNHNY and CDR2 is SVGAGI (reference sequence). The CDR3 runs to 15 residues. The CDR3 spells CARSYSSDQNQPQHF. CDR3 sequence (DNA): TGTGCCAGGAGTTACTCTTCCGACCAAAATCAGCCCCAGCATTTT.

There are many counts of this clonotype. The genes are TRBV20-1 and TRBJ2-1; the D is unclear. The CDR3 is 14 amino acids. CDR1 DFQATT and CDR2 SNEGSKA come from the germline V gene (reference sequence). The V gene lost 6 bases and the J gene lost 2 bases, with 14 bases spanning the gap. Written as DNA, the CDR3 is TGCAGTGCAAAACTCGAATTTACCTACAATGAGCAGTTCTTC. Its protein product is CSAKLEFTYNEQFF.

This clonotype was seen many times. This sequence joins TRBV3-1 and TRBJ1-1, with D uncertain. Germline values: CDR1 LGHDT, CDR2 YNNKEL (reference sequence). V lost 1 base and J 12 bases, leaving 12 bases between the germline ends. The CDR3 extends over 12 amino acids. The CDR3 DNA follows: TGTGCCAGCAGCCAAGTGTGGGGAGTTTCTTTCTTT. Residues: CASSQVWGVSFF.

Regarding this clonotype: This may stem from a read error, because a much larger clone lies one nucleotide away. The gene calls are TRBV6-1 and TRBJ2-7; 11 positions match TRBD2. After removal of 7 bases from V and 4 bases from J, the junction contained 3 bases not matched to a gene. This CDR3 spans 13 amino acids. Germline V gene sequence: CDR1 MNHNS, CDR2 SASEGT. The CDR3 DNA reads as TGTGCCAGCATACTAGCGGGAGTATACGAGCAGTACTTC. It yields the protein CASILAGVYEQYF.

This clonotype was observed at least ten times. The rearrangement joins TRBV28 to TRBJ2-7; TRBD1 agrees at 10 bases. V shed 2 bases, J shed 3 bases, and the junction held 4 bases outside the gene matches. The germline CDR1 and CDR2 sequences are MDHEN and SYDVKM. The CDR3 is made up of 15 amino acids. The CDR3 nucleotides read TGTGCCAGCAGTTTAAGGACAGGGGGGGTCTACGAGCAGTACTTC. It specifies CASSLRTGGVYEQYF.

This clonotype occurred a few times. A much larger clone is a single base away; this may be a read error. The chain links TRBV6-6 to TRBJ2-1, with D perhaps matching TRBD1 (5 bases). Germline V gives CDR1 MNHNY, CDR2 SVGAGI (reference sequence). The CDR3 extends over 14 amino acids. CDR3 region: CASSYGAGNNVQFF. In nucleotides, the CDR3 is TGTGCCAGCAGTTACGGGGCAGGCAACAATGTGCAGTTCTTC.

This clonotype was detected only a few times. A much larger clone lies one base from this, so it may be a read error. The chain carries TRBV15 and TRBJ2-1; D is unresolved. The CDR3 extends over 15 amino acids. Between the trimmed V and J ends, which lost 6 bases and 0 bases, there was a span of 12 bases. Germline lookup yields CDR1 LNHNV and CDR2 YYDKDF (reference sequence). The CDR3 coding sequence is TGTGCCACCAGAGGTGCGATGAGCTCCTACAATGAGCAGTTCTTC. Amino acid sequence: CATRGAMSSYNEQFF. The full variable domain, its missing parts supplied by reference TRBV15 and TRBJ2-1, is DAMVIQNPRYQVTQFGKPVTLSCSQTLNHNVMYWYQQKSSQAPKLLFHYYDKDFNNEADTPDNFQSRRPNTSFCFLDIRSPGLGDTAMYLCATRGAMSSYNEQFFGPGTRLTVL.

This clonotype has a count of ten or more. The V gene is TRBV3-1, the J gene TRBJ1-5; no clear D. Germline lookup yields CDR1 LGHDT and CDR2 YNNKEL (reference sequence). There are 14 residues in the CDR3. V lost 0 bases and J lost 5, with 8 bases in between. CDR3 sequence: CASSQELGDQPQHF. As DNA, the CDR3 is TGTGCCAGCAGCCAAGAGCTTGGGGATCAGCCCCAGCATTTT.

This clonotype was counted at least ten times. The chain has TRBV5-1 and TRBJ2-7, with a tentative D call TRBD2 (6 bases). Germline assignment: CDR1 SGHRS and CDR2 YFSETQ. The V end was cut by 1 base, the J end by 1 base, with 12 bases between. The CDR3 contains 15 residues. In DNA form, the CDR3 reads TGCGCCAGCAGCTTGATCCCAGCGGGTTCCTACGAGCAGTACTTC. It yields the protein CASSLIPAGSYEQYF.

The chain links TRBV29-1 to TRBJ2-7; 8 bases line up with TRBD1. The CDR3 totals 14 residues. Germline-derived CDR1 and CDR2 are SQVTM and ANQGSEA. The V and J ends lost 5 bases and 2 bases, in that order; junction bases with no gene match: 8. The chain's CDR3 is CSVSVAGGPYEQYF. DNA of the CDR3: TGCAGCGTTTCCGTGGCAGGGGGCCCCTACGAGCAGTACTTC.

This clonotype was counted ten times or more. This chain links TRBV20-1 with TRBJ1-1, with D perhaps TRBD1 (5 bases). This CDR3 is built from 16 residues. Germline-derived CDR1 and CDR2 are DFQATT and SNEGSKA (reference sequence). V was clipped by 3 bases and J by 0 bases, with 17 bases between them. The CDR3 loop reads CSARARVRALNTEAFF. In DNA form, the CDR3 reads TGCAGTGCTAGGGCGCGAGTCAGGGCTTTGAACACTGAAGCTTTCTTT.

A note on this clonotype: This may be a read error, as it is one base from a much larger clone. The gene calls are TRBV19 and TRBJ1-6; D unresolved. This CDR3 contains 15 residues. In germline, CDR1 is LNHDA, CDR2 SQIVND (reference sequence). This CDR3 reads CASSIDRADNSPIHF. CDR3 sequence (DNA): TGTGCCAGTAGTATAGATCGTGCGGATAATTCACCCATCCACTTT.

This clonotype was found a few times. The rearrangement uses TRBV5-1 and TRBJ2-1, with a tentative D call TRBD2 (5 bases). V gave up 3 bases and J gave up 1 base, with 5 bases separating them. CDR1 and CDR2 (germline): SGHRS, YFSETQ. This CDR3 contains 13 residues. For the CDR3, the DNA is TGCGCCAGCAGCTGGGAGTCCTACAATGAGCAGTTCTTC. It encodes CASSWESYNEQFF.

The chain carries TRBV5-1 and TRBJ2-1; D is ambiguous. Germline-derived CDR1 and CDR2 are SGHRS and YFSETQ. The CDR3 loop spans 14 amino acids. V lost 0 bases and J lost 7, with 11 bases in between. The CDR3 nucleotides are TGCGCCAGCAGCTTGGACGGGTTCGCGAATGAGCAGTTCTTC. Protein sequence: CASSLDGFANEQFF.

This clonotype has only a few counts. This clone may be a read error of a much larger clone one base away. The genes are TRBV28 and TRBJ1-3; D remains ambiguous. Germline assignment: CDR1 MDHEN and CDR2 SYDVKM. Trimming pared 2 bases from V and 2 bases from J, leaving 10 bases between. The CDR3 sequence is 15 residues long. The CDR3 bases are TGTGCCAGCAGTTTAAAGGTCCTTACTGGAAACACCATATATTTT. As protein: CASSLKVLTGNTIYF. Full variable domain (rest looked up from reference TRBV28 and TRBJ1-3): DVKVTQSSRYLVKRTGEKVFLECVQDMDHENMFWYRQDPGLGLRLIYFSYDVKMKEKGDIPEGYSVSREKKERFSLILESASTNQTSMYLCASSLKVLTGNTIYFGEGSWLTVV.